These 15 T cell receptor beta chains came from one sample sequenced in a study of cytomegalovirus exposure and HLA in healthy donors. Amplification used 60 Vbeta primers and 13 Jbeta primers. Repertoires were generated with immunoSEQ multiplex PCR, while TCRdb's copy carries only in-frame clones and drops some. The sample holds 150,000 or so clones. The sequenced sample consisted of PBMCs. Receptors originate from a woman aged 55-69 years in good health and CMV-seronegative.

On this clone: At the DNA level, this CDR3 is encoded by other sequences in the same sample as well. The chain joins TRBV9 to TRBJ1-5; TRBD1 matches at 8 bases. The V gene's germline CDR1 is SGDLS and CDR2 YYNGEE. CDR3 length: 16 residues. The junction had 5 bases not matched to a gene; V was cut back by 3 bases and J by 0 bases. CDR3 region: CASSAGQGSSNQPQHF. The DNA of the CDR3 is TGTGCCAGCAGCGCCGGACAGGGAAGTAGCAATCAGCCCCAGCATTTT.

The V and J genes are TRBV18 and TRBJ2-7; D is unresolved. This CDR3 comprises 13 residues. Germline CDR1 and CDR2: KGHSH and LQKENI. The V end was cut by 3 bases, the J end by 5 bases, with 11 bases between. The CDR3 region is CASSPSLRDEQYF. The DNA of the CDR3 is TGTGCCAGCTCACCCTCCCTACGGGACGAGCAGTACTTC.

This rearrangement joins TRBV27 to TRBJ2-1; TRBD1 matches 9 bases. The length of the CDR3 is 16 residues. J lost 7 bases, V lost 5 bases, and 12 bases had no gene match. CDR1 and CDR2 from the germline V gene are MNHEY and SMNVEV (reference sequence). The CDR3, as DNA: TGTGCCAGCAGTCCAATAGGGGGACAGGGTGCGAATGAGCAGTTCTTC. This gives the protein CASSPIGGQGANEQFF.

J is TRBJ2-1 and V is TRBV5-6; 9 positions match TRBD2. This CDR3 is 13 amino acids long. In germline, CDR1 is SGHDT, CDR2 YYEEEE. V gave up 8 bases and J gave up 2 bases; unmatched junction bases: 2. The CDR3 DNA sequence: TGTGCCAGTCTAGCGGGACCCTACAATGAGCAGTTCTTC. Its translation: CASLAGPYNEQFF. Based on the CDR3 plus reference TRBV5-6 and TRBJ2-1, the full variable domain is DAGVTQSPTHLIKTRGQQVTLRCSPKSGHDTVSWYQQALGQGPQFIFQYYEEEERQRGNFPDRFSGHQFPNYSSELNVNALLLGDSALYLCASLAGPYNEQFFGPGTRLTVL.

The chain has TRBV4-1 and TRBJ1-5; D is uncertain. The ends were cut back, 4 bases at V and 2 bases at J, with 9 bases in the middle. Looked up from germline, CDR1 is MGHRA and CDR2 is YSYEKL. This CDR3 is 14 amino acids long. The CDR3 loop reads CASSRLAGNQPQHF. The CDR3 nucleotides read TGCGCCAGCAGCCGTTTAGCGGGCAATCAGCCCCAGCATTTT.

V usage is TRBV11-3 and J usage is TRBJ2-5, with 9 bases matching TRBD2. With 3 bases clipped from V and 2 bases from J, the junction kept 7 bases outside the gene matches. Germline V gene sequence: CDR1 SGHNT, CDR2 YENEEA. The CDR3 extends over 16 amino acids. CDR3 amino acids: CASSFLAGEEQETQYF. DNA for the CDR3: TGTGCCAGCAGCTTTTTAGCGGGAGAGGAACAAGAGACCCAGTACTTC. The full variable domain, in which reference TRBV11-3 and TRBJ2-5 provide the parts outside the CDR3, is EAGVVQSPRYKIIEKKQPVAFWCNPISGHNTLYWYLQNLGQGPELLIRYENEEAVDDSQLPKDRFSAERLKGVDSTLKIQPAELGDSAVYLCASSFLAGEEQETQYFGPGTRLLVL.

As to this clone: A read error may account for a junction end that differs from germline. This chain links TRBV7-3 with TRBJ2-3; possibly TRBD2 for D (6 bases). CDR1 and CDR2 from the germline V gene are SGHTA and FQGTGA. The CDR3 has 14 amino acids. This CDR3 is CATSQMGGSDTQYF. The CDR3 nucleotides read TGTGCCACCAGCCAGATGGGGGGTTCAGATACGCAGTATTTT.

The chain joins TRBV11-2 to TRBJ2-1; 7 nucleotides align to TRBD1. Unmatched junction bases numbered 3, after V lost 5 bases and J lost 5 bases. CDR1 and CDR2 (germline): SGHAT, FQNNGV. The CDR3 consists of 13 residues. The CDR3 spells CASSPGQNNEQFF. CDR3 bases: TGTGCCAGCAGCCCGGGACAGAACAATGAGCAGTTCTTC.

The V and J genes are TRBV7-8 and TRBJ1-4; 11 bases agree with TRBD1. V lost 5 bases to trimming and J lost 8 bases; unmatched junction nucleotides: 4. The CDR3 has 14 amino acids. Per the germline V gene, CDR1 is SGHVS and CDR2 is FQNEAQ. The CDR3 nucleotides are TGTGCCAGCAGCGCGGGACAGGGGGACGAAAAACTGTTTTTT. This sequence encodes CASSAGQGDEKLFF.

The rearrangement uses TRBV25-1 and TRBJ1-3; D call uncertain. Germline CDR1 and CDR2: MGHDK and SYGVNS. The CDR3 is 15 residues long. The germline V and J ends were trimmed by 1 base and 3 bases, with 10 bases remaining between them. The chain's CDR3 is CASSESRGYGNTIYF. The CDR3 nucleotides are TGTGCCAGCAGTGAATCCCGGGGATATGGAAACACCATATATTTT.

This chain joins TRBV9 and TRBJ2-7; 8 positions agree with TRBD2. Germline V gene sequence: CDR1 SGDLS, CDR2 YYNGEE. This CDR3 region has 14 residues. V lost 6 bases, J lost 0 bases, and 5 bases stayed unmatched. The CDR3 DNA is TGTGCCAGCAACCGGGAGGGGAACTCCTACGAGCAGTACTTC. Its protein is CASNREGNSYEQYF.

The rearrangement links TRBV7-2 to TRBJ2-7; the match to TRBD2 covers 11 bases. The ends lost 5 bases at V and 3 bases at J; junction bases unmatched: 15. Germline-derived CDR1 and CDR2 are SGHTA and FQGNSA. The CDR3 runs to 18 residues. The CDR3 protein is CASSPQGNPGTSGYEQYF. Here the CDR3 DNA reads TGTGCCAGCAGCCCCCAGGGAAACCCGGGGACTAGCGGCTACGAGCAGTACTTC.

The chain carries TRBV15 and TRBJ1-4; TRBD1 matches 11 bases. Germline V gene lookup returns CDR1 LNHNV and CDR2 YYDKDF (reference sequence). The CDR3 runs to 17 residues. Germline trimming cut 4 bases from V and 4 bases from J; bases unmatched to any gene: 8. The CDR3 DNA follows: TGTGCCACCAGCACCCGGGACAGGGGGTTCCGTAATGAAAAACTGTTTTTT. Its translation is CATSTRDRGFRNEKLFF.

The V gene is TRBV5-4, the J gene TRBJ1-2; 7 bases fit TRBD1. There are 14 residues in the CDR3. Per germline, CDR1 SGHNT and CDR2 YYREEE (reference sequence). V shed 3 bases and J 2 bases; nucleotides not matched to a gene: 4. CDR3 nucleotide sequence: TGTGCCAGCAGCTCTAGGACAGGAAACTATGGCTACACCTTC. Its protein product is CASSSRTGNYGYTF. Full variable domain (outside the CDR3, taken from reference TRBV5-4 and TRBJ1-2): ETGVTQSPTHLIKTRGQQVTLRCSSQSGHNTVSWYQQALGQGPQFIFQYYREEENGRGNFPPRFSGLQFPNYSSELNVNALELDDSALYLCASSSRTGNYGYTFGSGTRLTVV.

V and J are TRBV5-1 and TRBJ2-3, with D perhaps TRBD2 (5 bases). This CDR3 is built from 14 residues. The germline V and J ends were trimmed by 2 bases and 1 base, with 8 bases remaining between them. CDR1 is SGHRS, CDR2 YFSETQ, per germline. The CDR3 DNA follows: TGCGCCAGCAGCTTAGCAGCGGGCACAGATACGCAGTATTTT. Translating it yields CASSLAAGTDTQYF.